Each of the 20 T cell receptor beta chains below was sequenced from the same sample in a study of shared clonotypes between healthy human individuals. Generated by immunoSEQ multiplex PCR, the TCRdb table keeps only in-frame clones and is missing some. The sample yields roughly 1,800,000 clones, roughly 94% seen once. Cells designated naive CD8 were CD45RO-negative and were positively selected for CCR7, with terminally differentiated effector memory CD45RA+ cells excluded. The source material was naive CD8+ T cells sorted from blood. These TCRs come from a man between 18 and 29 years old in good health.

This clone was recorded once. J is TRBJ2-5 and V is TRBV18; the D gene is possibly TRBD1 (5 bases). This CDR3 spans 14 amino acids. Trimming shortened V by 8 bases and J by 5 bases, and 18 bases separated the two germline ends. Germline lookup yields CDR1 KGHSH and CDR2 LQKENI. DNA for the CDR3: TGTGCCAGCCAGCCGATCCAGGGTAGGGAGACCCAGTACTTC. It is translated as CASQPIQGRETQYF.

This chain joins TRBV4-1 and TRBJ2-1; a weak D match, TRBD2 (6 bases). Trimming took 0 bases from V and 0 from J, leaving 18 bases between them. The CDR3 contains 19 residues. Germline V CDR1 and CDR2: MGHRA, YSYEKL. CDR3 coding DNA: TGCGCCAGCAGCCAAGAAATTCCCGGGACTTCAAGCTCCTACAATGAGCAGTTCTTC. This translates into CASSQEIPGTSSSYNEQFF.

The rearrangement links TRBV5-1 to TRBJ1-2; no definite D call. Germline values: CDR1 SGHRS, CDR2 YFSETQ. There are 13 residues in the CDR3. V lost 4 bases, J lost 2 bases, and 9 bases lay in between. The chain's CDR3 is CASSHTENYGYTF. Here the CDR3 DNA reads TGCGCCAGCAGCCATACAGAGAACTATGGCTACACCTTC.

This chain links TRBV6-5 with TRBJ2-7, with TRBD1 matching 7 bases. The CDR3 totals 16 residues. The germline V gene encodes CDR1 MNHEY and CDR2 SVGAGI. Germline trimming cut 3 bases from V and 3 bases from J; bases unmatched to any gene: 11. CDR3 amino acids: CASSYSTGQTIYEQYF. CDR3 DNA: TGTGCCAGCAGTTATTCTACGGGACAGACCATCTACGAGCAGTACTTC.

The chain combines TRBV18 with TRBJ1-2, with 10 bases lining up with TRBD1. CDR3 length equals 17 residues. Germline V CDR1 and CDR2: KGHSH, LQKENI. V dropped 2 bases and J dropped 3; count of bases not matched to a gene: 9. The CDR3 here is CASSPYGQGDYDYGYTF. The DNA of the CDR3 is TGTGCCAGCTCACCATACGGACAGGGGGACTATGACTATGGCTACACCTTC.

The chain joins TRBV28 to TRBJ1-1; weak D call: TRBD1 (6 bases). Trimming removed 3 bases from V and 0 bases from J, with 14 bases in between. This CDR3 is built from 16 residues. From germline, CDR1 is MDHEN and CDR2 SYDVKM. The CDR3 DNA follows: TGTGCCAGCAGTTTCCCACTGACAGGAATGAACACTGAAGCTTTCTTT. Residues: CASSFPLTGMNTEAFF.

The chain has TRBV5-1 and TRBJ2-7, with D uncertain. The CDR3 loop spans 12 amino acids. V was pared by 0 bases and J by 4 bases, with 5 bases between. Germline CDR1 is SGHRS and CDR2 is YFSETQ. Here the CDR3 reads CASSLDEYEQYF. The CDR3 nucleotides read TGCGCCAGCAGCTTGGATGAATACGAGCAGTACTTC.

The chain links TRBV7-9 to TRBJ2-3, with 7 bases fitting TRBD2. Germline CDR1 is SEHNR and CDR2 is FQNEAQ (reference sequence). The V gene end was trimmed by 10 bases and the J gene end by 4 bases; junction bases not matched to a gene: 8. The CDR3 extends over 13 amino acids. The CDR3 protein is CAIREVGSDTQYF. The CDR3 nucleotides read TGTGCCATCCGGGAGGTGGGGTCAGATACGCAGTATTTT.

The chain combines TRBV5-4 with TRBJ2-5; no definite D call. The length of the CDR3 is 12 residues. The V gene lost 4 bases and the J gene lost 3 bases, with 7 bases spanning the gap. The germline V gene has CDR1 SGHNT and CDR2 YYREEE (reference sequence). CDR3 sequence: CASSRIEETQYF. The CDR3 DNA reads as TGTGCCAGCAGCCGCATCGAAGAGACCCAGTACTTC.

V is TRBV6-5 and J is TRBJ2-7; 10 bases map to TRBD1. CDR1 is MNHEY and CDR2 is SVGAGI in the germline V gene. V shed 5 bases and J 3 bases; nucleotides not matched to a gene: 4. This CDR3 contains 14 residues. The CDR3 DNA sequence: TGTGCCAGCAGTACGACAGGGGGCTTCTACGAGCAGTACTTC. It yields the protein CASSTTGGFYEQYF.

The rearrangement joins TRBV4-1 to TRBJ2-7; D might be TRBD2 (5 bases). Germline CDR1 and CDR2: MGHRA and YSYEKL. V was cut by 3 bases and J by 2 bases, with 14 bases left in between. The CDR3 consists of 15 residues. The CDR3 DNA reads as TGCGCCAGCAGCCACCCCGGACTGGCGACCTACGAGCAGTACTTC. This translates into CASSHPGLATYEQYF.

This clone was seen once. The genes are TRBV28 and TRBJ2-1, with TRBD1 matching over 8 bases. CDR3 length: 16 amino acids. Unmatched junction bases numbered 5, after V lost 1 base and J lost 3 bases. Germline assignment: CDR1 MDHEN and CDR2 SYDVKM. The CDR3 is CASSLSQGAVYNEQFF. The CDR3 DNA reads TGTGCCAGCAGTTTATCTCAGGGGGCAGTCTACAATGAGCAGTTCTTC.

The V call is TRBV4-1, the J call TRBJ2-1, with 9 bases matching TRBD2. J was trimmed by 4 bases and V by 1 base; bases with no gene match: 5. Germline V CDR1 and CDR2: MGHRA, YSYEKL. The CDR3 runs 16 residues. The CDR3 spells CASSQVGGGGYNEQFF. The CDR3 nucleotides are TGCGCCAGCAGCCAAGTAGGCGGGGGGGGTTACAATGAGCAGTTCTTC.

To note about this clone: Other DNA sequences in the sample encode the same CDR3. V is TRBV10-1 and J is TRBJ2-7, with D uncertain. V shed 3 bases and J shed 5 bases, with 5 bases lying between them. Germline lookup yields CDR1 WNHNN and CDR2 SYGVQD (reference sequence). This CDR3 is 11 amino acids long. The CDR3 coding sequence is TGCGCCAGCAGTGATTCCGACGAGCAGTACTTC. It translates to CASSDSDEQYF.

This chain connects TRBV5-6 to TRBJ2-1, with TRBD1 matching 10 bases. With 2 bases clipped from V and 4 bases from J, the junction kept 6 bases outside the gene matches. The CDR3 length is 16 residues. Germline CDR1 is SGHDT and CDR2 is YYEEEE. DNA for the CDR3: TGTGCCAGCAGCTTTACCGGGACAGGGGCATACAATGAGCAGTTCTTC. Protein product: CASSFTGTGAYNEQFF.

This chain uses TRBV7-9 with TRBJ1-5; possible D gene TRBD1, 5 bases. From germline, CDR1 is SEHNR and CDR2 FQNEAQ (reference sequence). The CDR3 has 14 residues. Trimming took 5 bases from V and 0 from J, leaving 8 bases between them. This CDR3 reads CASSAQGSNQPQHF. CDR3 DNA: TGTGCCAGCAGCGCTCAGGGTAGCAATCAGCCCCAGCATTTT.

The gene calls are TRBV4-3 and TRBJ2-7; D remains ambiguous. V lost 0 bases to trimming and J lost 4 bases, with 13 bases between them. This CDR3 is 15 amino acids long. From germline, CDR1 is LGHNA and CDR2 YSLEER. CDR3 sequence reads: CASSQELLGWYEQYF. CDR3 in DNA: TGCGCCAGCAGCCAAGAATTGTTGGGGTGGTACGAGCAGTACTTC.

CDR3: CASSLAPTGLTYEQYF. The CDR3 DNA reads as TGTGCCAGCAGCTTGGCCCCGACAGGGCTGACCTACGAGCAGTACTTC. The chain carries TRBV5-6 and TRBJ2-7; TRBD1 aligns across 7 bases. The CDR3 is 16 amino acids. V shed 0 bases and J 2 bases; nucleotides not matched to a gene: 8. The germline CDR1 and CDR2 sequences are SGHDT and YYEEEE.

This chain connects TRBV7-9 to TRBJ2-7; D is unresolved. V was trimmed by 5 bases and J by 2 bases, leaving 16 bases between them. The CDR3 is made up of 15 amino acids. Germline values: CDR1 SEHNR, CDR2 FQNEAQ (reference sequence). This chain's CDR3 is CASSPGRVSAYEQYF. In DNA form, the CDR3 reads TGTGCCAGCAGCCCAGGTCGGGTTTCAGCCTACGAGCAGTACTTC.

The chain employs TRBV6-5 and TRBJ2-2, with D perhaps TRBD1 (6 bases). Trimming removed 6 bases at V and 6 bases at J, with 14 bases between. The CDR3 sequence is 14 residues long. CDR1 and CDR2 (germline): MNHEY, SVGAGI. The CDR3 loop is CASSQTGRPGELFF. The CDR3 DNA is TGTGCCAGCAGCCAGACAGGCCGTCCCGGGGAGCTGTTTTTT.